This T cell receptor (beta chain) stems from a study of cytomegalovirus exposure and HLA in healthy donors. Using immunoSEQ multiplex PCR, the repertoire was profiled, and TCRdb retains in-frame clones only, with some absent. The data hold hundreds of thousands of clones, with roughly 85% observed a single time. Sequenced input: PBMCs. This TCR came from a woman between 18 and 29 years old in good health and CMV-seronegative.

The CDR3 nucleotides read TGTGCCAGCAGTTCGTCTCTAGCGGGAGCCTACAATGAGCAGTTCTTC. It translates to CASSSSLAGAYNEQFF. This chain uses TRBV27 with TRBJ2-1, with 10 positions matching TRBD2. The length of the CDR3 is 16 residues. Unmatched junction bases numbered 5, after V lost 4 bases and J lost 2 bases. Germline assignment: CDR1 MNHEY and CDR2 SMNVEV (reference sequence).